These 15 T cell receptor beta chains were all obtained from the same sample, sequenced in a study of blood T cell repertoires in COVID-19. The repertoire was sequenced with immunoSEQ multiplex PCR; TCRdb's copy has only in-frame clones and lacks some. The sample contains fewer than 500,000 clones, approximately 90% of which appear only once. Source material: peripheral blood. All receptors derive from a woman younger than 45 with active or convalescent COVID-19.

The CDR3 region has the DNA TGTGCCAGCAGACAGGGGAAGGTGAGCGGATATTACGAGCAGTACTTC. Its translation is CASRQGKVSGYYEQYF. The J gene is TRBJ2-7, the V gene TRBV27, with 7 bases that match TRBD1. The CDR3 has 16 residues. J lost 4 bases, V lost 6 bases, and 15 bases had no gene match. Germline lookup yields CDR1 MNHEY and CDR2 SMNVEV (reference sequence).

For the CDR3, the DNA is TGTGCCTGGAGCGTGGACAGGGTTATTCAGCCCCAGCATTTT. It codes for CAWSVDRVIQPQHF. V gene TRBV30 combines with J gene TRBJ1-5, with 8 nucleotides matching TRBD1. CDR1 is GTSNPN, CDR2 SVGIG, per germline (reference sequence). J gave up 6 bases and V 3 bases, and 7 bases lay outside the gene matches. The CDR3 loop spans 14 amino acids.

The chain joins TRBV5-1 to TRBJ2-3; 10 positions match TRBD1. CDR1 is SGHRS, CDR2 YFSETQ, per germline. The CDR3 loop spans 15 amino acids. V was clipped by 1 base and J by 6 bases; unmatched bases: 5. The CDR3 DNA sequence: TGCGCCAGCAGCTTGCGGGACAGGGGATATGATACGCAGTATTTT. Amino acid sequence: CASSLRDRGYDTQYF. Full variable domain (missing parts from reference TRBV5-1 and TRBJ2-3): KAGVTQTPRYLIKTRGQQVTLSCSPISGHRSVSWYQQTPGQGLQFLFEYFSETQRNKGNFPGRFSGRQFSNSRSEMNVSTLELGDSALYLCASSLRDRGYDTQYFGPGTRLTVL.

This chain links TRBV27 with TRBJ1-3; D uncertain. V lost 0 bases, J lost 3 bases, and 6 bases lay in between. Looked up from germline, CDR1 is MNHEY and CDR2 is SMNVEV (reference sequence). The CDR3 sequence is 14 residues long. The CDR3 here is CASSLSPGGNTIYF. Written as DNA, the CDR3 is TGTGCCAGCAGTTTATCGCCAGGTGGAAACACCATATATTTT.

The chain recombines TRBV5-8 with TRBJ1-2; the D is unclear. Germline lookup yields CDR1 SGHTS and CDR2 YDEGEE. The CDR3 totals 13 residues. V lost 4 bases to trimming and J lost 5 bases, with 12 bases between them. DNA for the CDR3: TGTGCCAGCAGCATCAGGCTACCATATGGCTACACCTTC. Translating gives CASSIRLPYGYTF.

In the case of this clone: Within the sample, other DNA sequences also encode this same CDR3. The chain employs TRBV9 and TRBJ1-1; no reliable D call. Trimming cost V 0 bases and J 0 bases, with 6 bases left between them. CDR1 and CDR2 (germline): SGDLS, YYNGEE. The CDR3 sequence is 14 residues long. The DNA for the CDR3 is TGTGCCAGCAGCGTAGGACACTTGAACACTGAAGCTTTCTTT. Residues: CASSVGHLNTEAFF.

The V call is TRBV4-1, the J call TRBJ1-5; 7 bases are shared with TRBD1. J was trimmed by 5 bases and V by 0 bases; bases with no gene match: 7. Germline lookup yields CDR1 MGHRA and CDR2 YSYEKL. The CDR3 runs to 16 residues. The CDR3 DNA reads TGCGCCAGCAGCCAAGATGGCGGACAGGAAGATCAGCCCCAGCATTTT. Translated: CASSQDGGQEDQPQHF.

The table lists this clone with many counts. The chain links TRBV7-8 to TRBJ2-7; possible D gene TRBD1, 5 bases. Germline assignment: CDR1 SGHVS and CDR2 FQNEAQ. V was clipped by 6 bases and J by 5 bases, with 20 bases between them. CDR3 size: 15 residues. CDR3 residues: CASSPVGRQGDEQYF. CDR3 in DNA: TGTGCCAGCAGTCCAGTGGGGCGCCAAGGGGACGAGCAGTACTTC.

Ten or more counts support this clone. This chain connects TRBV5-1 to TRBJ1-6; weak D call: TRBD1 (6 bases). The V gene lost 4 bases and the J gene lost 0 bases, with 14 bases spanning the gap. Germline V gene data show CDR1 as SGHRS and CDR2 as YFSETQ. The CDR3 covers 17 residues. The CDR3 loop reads CASSATPGDSYNSPLHF. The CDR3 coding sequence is TGCGCCAGCAGCGCAACCCCAGGGGACTCCTATAATTCACCCCTCCACTTT. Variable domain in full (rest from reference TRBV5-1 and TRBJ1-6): KAGVTQTPRYLIKTRGQQVTLSCSPISGHRSVSWYQQTPGQGLQFLFEYFSETQRNKGNFPGRFSGRQFSNSRSEMNVSTLELGDSALYLCASSATPGDSYNSPLHFGNGTRLTVT.

The CDR3, as DNA: TGTGCCAGCAGCACTAGCGGGAGGGCGGCCAATGAGCAGTTCTTC. Its protein product is CASSTSGRAANEQFF. The rearrangement links TRBV25-1 to TRBJ2-1; 13 bases are a match to TRBD2. Germline lookup yields CDR1 MGHDK and CDR2 SYGVNS. V gave up 6 bases and J gave up 6 bases; unmatched junction bases: 5. The CDR3 spans 15 residues. The variable domain in full, completed from reference TRBV25-1 and TRBJ2-1, reads EADIYQTPRYLVIGTGKKITLECSQTMGHDKMYWYQQDPGMELHLIHYSYGVNSTEKGDLSSESTVSRIRTEHFPLTLESARPSHTSQYLCASSTSGRAANEQFFGPGTRLTVL.

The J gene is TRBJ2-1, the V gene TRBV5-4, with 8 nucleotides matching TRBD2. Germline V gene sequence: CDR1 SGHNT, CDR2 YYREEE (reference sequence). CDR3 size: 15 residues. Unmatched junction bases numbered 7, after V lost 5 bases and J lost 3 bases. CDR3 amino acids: CASSTLAEYYNEQFF. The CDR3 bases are TGTGCCAGCAGTACACTAGCGGAGTACTACAATGAGCAGTTCTTC.

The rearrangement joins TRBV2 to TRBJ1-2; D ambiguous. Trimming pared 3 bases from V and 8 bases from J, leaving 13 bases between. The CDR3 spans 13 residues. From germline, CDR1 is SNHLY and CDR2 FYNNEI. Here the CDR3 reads CASSEGSSRGYTF. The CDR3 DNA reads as TGTGCCAGCAGTGAGGGCTCCTCCCGAGGCTACACCTTC.

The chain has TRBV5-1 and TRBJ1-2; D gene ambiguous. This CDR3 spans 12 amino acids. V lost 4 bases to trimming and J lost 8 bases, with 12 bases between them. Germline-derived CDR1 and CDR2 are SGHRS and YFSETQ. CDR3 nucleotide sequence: TGCGCCAGCAGCCCCGGACTGGAGGGCTACACCTTC. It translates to CASSPGLEGYTF.

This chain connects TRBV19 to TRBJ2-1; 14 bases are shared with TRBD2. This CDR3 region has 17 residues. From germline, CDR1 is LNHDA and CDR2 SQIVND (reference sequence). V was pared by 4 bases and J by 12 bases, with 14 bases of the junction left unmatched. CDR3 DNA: TGTGCCAGTAGTAGATGGGGACTAGCGGGAGATACCACCTGGCAGTTCTTC. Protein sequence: CASSRWGLAGDTTWQFF.

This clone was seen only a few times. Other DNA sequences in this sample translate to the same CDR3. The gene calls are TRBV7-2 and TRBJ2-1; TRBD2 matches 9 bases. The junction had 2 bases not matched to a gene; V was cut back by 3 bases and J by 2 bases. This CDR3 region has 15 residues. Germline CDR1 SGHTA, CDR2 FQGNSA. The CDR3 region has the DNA TGTGCCAGCAGCTTGTTAGCGGGGGCCTACAATGAGCAGTTCTTC. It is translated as CASSLLAGAYNEQFF.